The rows below give T cell receptor beta chains drawn from one sample of a study of blood T cells in healthy people across ages. TCRdb analysed the 5' RACE reads with MiXCR anew, one entry per CDR3 protein. The sample lists approximately 580,000 distinct CDR3 sequences; around 24% were seen once. The sample was also reused in another study, on T cells of mothers and their children.

Sample: blood. These receptors were collected from a boy younger than 18 in good health. The CDR3 runs from the conserved cysteine through the conserved F or W. The order of the fields is CDR3 length, J gene, V gene, clone size, D gene, CDR3 DNA, CDR3 protein. The D gene is left open where the match is weak. Where a row states a size, it is once, few, many or the class of an expanded clone; other rows omit it.

17 TRBJ1-4 TRBV7-9 few - TGTGCCAGCAGCTCCAGACTAAAGGGACCAACTAATGAAAAACTGTTTTTT CASSSRLKGPTNEKLFF
18 TRBJ2-5 TRBV3-1 - TRBD2 TGTGCCAGCAGCCAAGTAGGGGGAGCGGGAGAAGACCAAGAGACCCAGTACTTC CASSQVGGAGEDQETQYF
14 TRBJ2-1 TRBV20-1 - - TGCAGTCATGACAGAAACCCCCACTCCAATGAGCAGTTCTTC CSHDRNPHSNEQFF
15 TRBJ1-1 TRBV29-1 few - TGCAGCGTCGGGAGTATGTACAGGGTAAACACTGAAGCTTTCTTT CSVGSMYRVNTEAFF
15 TRBJ2-1 TRBV20-1 - TRBD2 TGCAGTGCTAGACCTCGACTAGCGGCGTACAATGAGCAGTTCTTC CSARPRLAAYNEQFF
16 TRBJ2-6 TRBV20-1 - - TGCAGTGCTAGAGACCGGGTCGGTGCTGGGGCCAACGTCCTGACTTTC CSARDRVGAGANVLTF
14 TRBJ2-7 TRBV20-1 - TRBD2 TGCAGTGCTAGGGTGACTAGCGGGCTATACGAGCAGTACTTC CSARVTSGLYEQYF
18 TRBJ2-4 TRBV6-4 - TRBD1 TGTGCCAGCAGTGACTCGAGGGACAGGGAGTTAGCCAAAAACATTCAGTACTTC CASSDSRDRELAKNIQYF
10 TRBJ1-1 TRBV29-1 - - TGCAGCGCGGGGACGCCGATAGCTTTCTTT CSAGTPIAFF
17 TRBJ1-6 TRBV4-2 few TRBD1 TGTGCCAGCAGCCAAGAATTGGGACAGGGGGCGAGTTCACCCCTCCACTTT CASSQELGQGASSPLHF
15 TRBJ1-1 TRBV28 - - TGTGCCAGCAGTTTAGGGGCGGTAGGAGGAACTGAAGCTTTCTTT CASSLGAVGGTEAFF
14 TRBJ2-1 TRBV28 - - TGTGCCAGCAGTTTTGACCCCAGCCACAATGAGCAGTTCTTC CASSFDPSHNEQFF
22 TRBJ2-5 TRBV14 many TRBD2 TGTGCCAGCAGCCAAAGTTGGAGACTAGCGGGAGCCCACGTACAAGAGGAAGAGACCCAGTACTTC CASSQSWRLAGAHVQEEETQYF
16 TRBJ2-1 TRBV7-3 few - TGTGCCAGCAGCCGTCTCGGCGGGGAGAGCTACAATGAGCAGTTCTTC CASSRLGGESYNEQFF
14 TRBJ2-3 TRBV5-1 once - TGCGCCAGCAAAGTGGGTGGTAGCACAGATACGCAGTATTTT CASKVGGSTDTQYF
16 TRBJ2-7 TRBV11-2 - - TGTGCCAGCAGCTTAGAGGGGGTCGGGGCTAGCTACGAGCAGTACTTC CASSLEGVGASYEQYF
17 TRBJ1-4 TRBV10-3 - - TGTGCCATCAGTGACCCGGGACGGGGGGCGCTTGTTGAAAAACTGTTTTTT CAISDPGRGALVEKLFF
15 TRBJ2-1 TRBV7-2 - TRBD1 TGTGCCAGCAGCTCCCAGACAGGGACCTACAATGAGCAGTTCTTC CASSSQTGTYNEQFF
15 TRBJ1-1 TRBV5-1 - - TGCGCCAGCAGCTCACGGGTAAGGGGGAACACTGAAGCTTTCTTT CASSSRVRGNTEAFF
14 TRBJ1-1 TRBV27 - - TGTGCCAGCAGTTTACAGGGGCTGGCCACTGAAGCTTTCTTT CASSLQGLATEAFF